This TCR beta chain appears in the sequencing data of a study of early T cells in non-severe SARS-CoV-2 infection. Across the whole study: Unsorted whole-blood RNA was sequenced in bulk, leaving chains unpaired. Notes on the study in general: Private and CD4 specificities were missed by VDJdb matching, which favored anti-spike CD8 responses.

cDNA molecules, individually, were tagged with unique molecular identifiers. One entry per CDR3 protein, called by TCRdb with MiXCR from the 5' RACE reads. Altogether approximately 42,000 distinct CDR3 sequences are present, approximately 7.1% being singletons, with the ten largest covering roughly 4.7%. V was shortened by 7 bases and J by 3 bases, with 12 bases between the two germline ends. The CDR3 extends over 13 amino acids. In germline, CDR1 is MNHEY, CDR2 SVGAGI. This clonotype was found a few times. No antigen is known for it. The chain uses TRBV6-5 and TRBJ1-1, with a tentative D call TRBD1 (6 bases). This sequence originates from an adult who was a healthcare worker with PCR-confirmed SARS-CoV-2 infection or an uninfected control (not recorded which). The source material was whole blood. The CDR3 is CASNRQAYTEAFF. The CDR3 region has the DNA TGTGCCAGCAACCGACAGGCGTACACTGAAGCTTTCTTT.